The clone carrying this T cell receptor (beta chain) was found many times. Its antigen is not identified. 5'-RACE, quantitative and with molecular barcodes, yielded the TCR beta libraries. TCRdb processed the 5' RACE reads anew with MiXCR; each CDR3 protein has one entry. The sample comprises about 340,000 distinct CDR3 sequences, about 15% of which are singletons, and about 1.1% rests with the top ten. The data originate from a study of CD8 T cells in ankylosing spondylitis. Points from the study as a whole: A subset of motif variants has previously been described in the synovial fluid and blood of reactive arthritis. Significant enrichment of disease-linked clones was reported in matched ankylosing spondylitis synovial fluid.

This receptor was taken from a male donor with ankylosing spondylitis or in good health (not recorded which). The sample was blood, either unsorted or a sorted T cell fraction (not recorded which).

The CDR3 reads CSAPGRNEAFF. The CDR3 region has the DNA TGCAGTGCCCCGGGACGGAATGAAGCTTTCTTT. The chain combines TRBV20-1 with TRBJ1-1; TRBD1 might be the D (5 bases). From germline, CDR1 is DFQATT and CDR2 SNEGSKA (reference sequence). The CDR3 covers 11 residues. Trimming took 6 bases from V and 7 from J, leaving 12 bases between them.